This section outlines one T cell receptor (beta chain) sequence together with its context. Trimming stripped 3 bases from V and 3 bases from J, with 6 bases between. This CDR3 has 13 residues. Repertoires were generated with immunoSEQ multiplex PCR, while TCRdb's copy carries only in-frame clones and drops some. The sample lists some 140,000 clones, more than 85% occurring once. The data were obtained in a study of T cell responses to AZD1222 COVID-19 vaccine. The V gene is TRBV12-3 or TRBV12-4, the J gene TRBJ1-5; D may be TRBD1 (5 bases). Material: peripheral blood, obtained on day 0 of AZD1222 vaccination. The source of this sequence is an adult in good health. The DNA of the CDR3 is TGTGCCAGCAGTTTGGGGGACAATCAGCCCCAGCATTTT. As protein: CASSLGDNQPQHF.